Below, 24 T cell receptor beta chains from the same sample are listed, as sequenced in a study of T cell responses to AZD1222 COVID-19 vaccine. Generated by immunoSEQ multiplex PCR, the TCRdb table keeps only in-frame clones and is missing some. The sample gives about 150,000 clones, approximately 90% of which show up once; approximately 4.3% is in the top ten. The sample in question was peripheral blood, obtained 28 days after the second AZD1222 dose. These receptors came from an adult who received the AZD1222 COVID-19 vaccine.

The J gene is TRBJ2-7, the V gene TRBV25-1, with D possibly TRBD2 on 6 matching bases. CDR3 length equals 14 residues. Looked up from germline, CDR1 is MGHDK and CDR2 is SYGVNS. The V end lost 2 bases, the J end lost 6 bases, and 14 bases lay between the germline ends. The CDR3 here is CASSEPLRRGEQYF. CDR3 nucleotides: TGTGCCAGCAGTGAACCCCTCAGGAGGGGCGAGCAGTACTTC.

V usage is TRBV29-1 and J usage is TRBJ2-5, with D possibly TRBD2 on 5 matching bases. Germline V gene data show CDR1 as SQVTM and CDR2 as ANQGSEA. The V end lost 6 bases, the J end lost 6 bases, and 8 bases lay between the germline ends. The CDR3 consists of 10 residues. In DNA form, the CDR3 reads TGCAGCGTGGGGAGTCAGACCCAGTACTTC. This gives the protein CSVGSQTQYF.

The chain recombines TRBV11-2 with TRBJ2-3; 13 bases match TRBD2. After removal of 4 bases from V and 8 bases from J, the junction contained 3 bases not matched to a gene. CDR3 length: 14 residues. Germline V gene data show CDR1 as SGHAT and CDR2 as FQNNGV. Here the CDR3 DNA reads TGTGCCAGCAGCTCCAGACTAGCGGGAGGTACGCAGTATTTT. This translates into CASSSRLAGGTQYF.

The CDR3 nucleotides are TGTGCCAGCAGCTGGACAGGGAAGGGCGAAAAACTGTTTTTT. Its protein product is CASSWTGKGEKLFF. The J gene is TRBJ1-4, the V gene TRBV6-5, with 8 bases lining up with TRBD1. This CDR3 is 14 amino acids long. With 6 bases clipped from V and 8 bases from J, the junction kept 8 bases outside the gene matches. Germline CDR1 reads MNHEY; CDR2 reads SVGAGI.

CDR3 loop: CATSREQGMAGNEQFF. The DNA for the CDR3 is TGTGCCACCAGCAGAGAACAGGGGATGGCTGGCAATGAGCAGTTCTTC. The rearrangement links TRBV15 to TRBJ2-1; 7 nucleotides match TRBD1. This CDR3 comprises 16 residues. V lost 0 bases, J lost 6 bases, and 8 bases stayed unmatched. Germline lookup yields CDR1 LNHNV and CDR2 YYDKDF (reference sequence).

This clone has only one observation. The chain employs TRBV7-9 and TRBJ2-2; tentative D call: TRBD1 (6 bases). Germline V gene sequence: CDR1 SEHNR, CDR2 FQNEAQ (reference sequence). Trimming removed 5 bases from V and 6 bases from J, with 10 bases in between. CDR3 size: 13 residues. For the CDR3, the DNA is TGTGCCAGCAGCAGGACAGAAGCCGGGGAGCTGTTTTTT. Translated: CASSRTEAGELFF.

V gene TRBV29-1 combines with J gene TRBJ1-1; D not resolved. The CDR3 is 10 residues long. The V gene's germline CDR1 is SQVTM and CDR2 ANQGSEA. V shed 4 bases and J shed 6 bases, with 6 bases lying between them. CDR3 sequence (DNA): TGCAGCGTTGGTGTTCCTGAAGCTTTCTTT. It codes for CSVGVPEAFF.

This clone showed up just once. V and J are TRBV7-3 and TRBJ1-1, with D uncertain. The ends were cut back, 3 bases at V and 1 base at J, with 6 bases in the middle. The CDR3 runs 13 residues. The germline CDR1 and CDR2 sequences are SGHTA and FQGTGA. CDR3 amino acids: CASSFVQNTEAFF. In nucleotides, the CDR3 is TGTGCCAGCAGCTTCGTACAGAACACTGAAGCTTTCTTT.

This chain links TRBV28 with TRBJ1-5; the D is unclear. CDR1 and CDR2 from the germline V gene are MDHEN and SYDVKM. This CDR3 is built from 14 residues. V shed 1 base and J shed 1 base, with 5 bases lying between them. The CDR3 region has the DNA TGTGCCAGCAGTTTATCGGGAAGCAATCAGCCCCAGCATTTT. Its protein is CASSLSGSNQPQHF.

This clone showed up just a few times. The chain joins TRBV5-1 to TRBJ1-2, with 8 bases identical to TRBD1. The ends lost 3 bases at V and 6 bases at J; junction bases unmatched: 4. The CDR3 length is 13 residues. The V gene's germline CDR1 is SGHRS and CDR2 YFSETQ. CDR3 loop: CASSSSTGDGYTF. CDR3 DNA: TGCGCCAGCAGCTCGTCGACAGGGGATGGCTACACCTTC.

The CDR3 region has the DNA TGTGCCAGTAGTATCCAACTAAACACCGGGGAGCTGTTTTTT. Its translation: CASSIQLNTGELFF. The chain recombines TRBV19 with TRBJ2-2; no firm D call. Germline loops: CDR1 LNHDA, CDR2 SQIVND (reference sequence). This CDR3 has 14 residues. V was cut by 3 bases and J by 2 bases, with 7 bases left in between. Using reference TRBV19 and TRBJ2-2 for the parts outside the CDR3, the full variable domain is DGGITQSPKYLFRKEGQNVTLSCEQNLNHDAMYWYRQDPGQGLRLIYYSQIVNDFQKGDIAEGYSVSREKKESFPLTVTSAQKNPTAFYLCASSIQLNTGELFFGEGSRLTVL.

The rearrangement uses TRBV7-3 and TRBJ2-1; D tentatively fits TRBD1 or TRBD2 (5 bases each). The CDR3 spans 13 residues. Germline CDR1 is SGHTA and CDR2 is FQGTGA. V was pared by 5 bases and J by 10 bases, with 15 bases between. CDR3 loop: CASSLRRGAEQFF. The CDR3 nucleotides are TGTGCCAGCAGCCTTCGTCGAGGGGCAGAGCAGTTCTTC.

V is TRBV5-1 and J is TRBJ2-5; unclear D gene. CDR1 and CDR2 (germline): SGHRS, YFSETQ. V lost 1 base and J lost 0, with 7 bases in between. CDR3 length equals 14 residues. CDR3 loop: CASSLNGDQETQYF. CDR3 DNA: TGCGCCAGCAGCTTGAATGGGGACCAAGAGACCCAGTACTTC.

V gene TRBV5-4 combines with J gene TRBJ2-1; D is unresolved. Trimming shortened V by 0 bases and J by 3 bases, and 7 bases separated the two germline ends. CDR1 is SGHNT, CDR2 YYREEE, per germline (reference sequence). This CDR3 contains 14 residues. CDR3 nucleotide sequence: TGTGCCAGCAGCTTGGAGGTCAACTACAATGAGCAGTTCTTC. Residues: CASSLEVNYNEQFF.

The V gene is TRBV7-9, the J gene TRBJ1-1; D remains unclear. Between the trimmed V and J ends, which lost 8 bases and 1 base, there was a span of 5 bases. Germline V gene sequence: CDR1 SEHNR, CDR2 FQNEAQ (reference sequence). The CDR3 runs 11 residues. Written as DNA, the CDR3 is TGTGCCAGCCGTCCGAACACTGAAGCTTTCTTT. It yields the protein CASRPNTEAFF.

As concerns this clone: Mismatch with germline at one junction end may stem from a read error. V gene TRBV7-9 combines with J gene TRBJ2-1; no reliable D call. The CDR3 covers 11 residues. Germline values: CDR1 SEHNR, CDR2 FQNEAQ (reference sequence). In nucleotides, the CDR3 is TGTGCCAGCAGCCCCGCCGCGGACGTGCTCTTC. Protein: CASSPAADVLF.

The J gene is TRBJ1-3, the V gene TRBV28, with D uncertain. With 2 bases removed from V and 0 bases from J, the gap between germline ends came to 11 bases. Germline assignment: CDR1 MDHEN and CDR2 SYDVKM. The length of the CDR3 is 16 residues. CDR3 nucleotide sequence: TGTGCCAGCAGTTTACCGGGGTCCGCCTCTGGAAACACCATATATTTT. It yields the protein CASSLPGSASGNTIYF. Variable domain in full (rest from reference TRBV28 and TRBJ1-3): DVKVTQSSRYLVKRTGEKVFLECVQDMDHENMFWYRQDPGLGLRLIYFSYDVKMKEKGDIPEGYSVSREKKERFSLILESASTNQTSMYLCASSLPGSASGNTIYFGEGSWLTVV.

The chain uses TRBV12-5 and TRBJ1-1, with D tentatively TRBD1 (5 bases). CDR1 is LGHNT, CDR2 FRNRAP, per germline. Between the trimmed V and J ends, which lost 3 bases and 5 bases, there was a span of 10 bases. This CDR3 spans 13 amino acids. DNA of the CDR3: TGTGCTAGTGGTTTCCAGGGAGGTACTGAAGCTTTCTTT. It is translated as CASGFQGGTEAFF.

This clone was observed once. This chain connects TRBV7-2 to TRBJ2-3, with D possibly matching TRBD2 (6 bases). Between the trimmed V and J ends, which lost 2 bases and 3 bases, there was a span of 6 bases. Germline values: CDR1 SGHTA, CDR2 FQGNSA. The CDR3 extends over 13 amino acids. CDR3 sequence reads: CASSLSGTDTQYF. The CDR3, as DNA: TGTGCCAGCAGCTTAAGCGGGACAGATACGCAGTATTTT.

The gene calls are TRBV7-9 and TRBJ2-3; D gene ambiguous. V shed 5 bases and J shed 0 bases, with 12 bases lying between them. Germline CDR1 is SEHNR and CDR2 is FQNEAQ (reference sequence). CDR3 size: 15 residues. CDR3: CASSRPGPSTDTQYF. The CDR3 region has the DNA TGTGCCAGCAGCCGGCCGGGCCCTAGCACAGATACGCAGTATTTT.

The chain recombines TRBV5-1 with TRBJ1-1; no firm D call. This CDR3 is built from 14 residues. The V end was cut by 0 bases, the J end by 5 bases, with 11 bases between. Germline CDR1 is SGHRS and CDR2 is YFSETQ. CDR3 nucleotides: TGCGCCAGCAGCTTGGGGTCGGGGAGTACTGAAGCTTTCTTT. Translation gives CASSLGSGSTEAFF.

The V call is TRBV6-2 or TRBV6-3, the J call TRBJ1-1, with 7 bases identical to TRBD1. CDR3 length: 13 residues. Germline V gene lookup returns CDR1 MNHEY and CDR2 SVGEGT. With V trimmed by 2 bases and J by 5 bases, 2 bases remained unmatched. The CDR3 protein is CASSYVRGTEAFF. CDR3 coding DNA: TGTGCCAGCAGTTACGTCAGGGGGACTGAAGCTTTCTTT.

The rearrangement uses TRBV7-3 and TRBJ2-2, with 10 bases that match TRBD2. CDR1 SGHTA and CDR2 FQGTGA come from the germline V gene. The CDR3 is 16 amino acids. The V gene end was trimmed by 2 bases and the J gene end by 5 bases; junction bases not matched to a gene: 5. The CDR3 coding sequence is TGTGCCAGCAGCTTATCTAGCGGGGGTACGACCGGGGAGCTGTTTTTT. Translated, it gives CASSLSSGGTTGELFF.

The rearrangement links TRBV10-3 to TRBJ2-1; no definite D call. Trimming cost V 3 bases and J 6 bases, with 18 bases left between them. This CDR3 region has 16 residues. Germline CDR1 is ENHRY and CDR2 is SYGVKD. DNA of the CDR3: TGTGCCATCAGTGACCCAGCCCGGTCCGGTGGCAATGAGCAGTTCTTC. Translating it yields CAISDPARSGGNEQFF.